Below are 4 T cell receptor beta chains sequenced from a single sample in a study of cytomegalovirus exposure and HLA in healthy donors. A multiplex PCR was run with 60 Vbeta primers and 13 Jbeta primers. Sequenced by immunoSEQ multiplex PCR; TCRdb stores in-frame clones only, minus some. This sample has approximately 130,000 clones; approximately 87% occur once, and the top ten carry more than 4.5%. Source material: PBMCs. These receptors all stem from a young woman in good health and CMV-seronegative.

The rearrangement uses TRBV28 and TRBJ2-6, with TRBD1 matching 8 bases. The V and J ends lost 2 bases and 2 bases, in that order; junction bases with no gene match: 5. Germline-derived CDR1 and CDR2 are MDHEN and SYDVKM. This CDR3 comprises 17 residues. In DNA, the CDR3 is TGTGCCAGCAGTTTACGGACAGGGAGAGCTGGGGCCAACGTCCTGACTTTC. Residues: CASSLRTGRAGANVLTF. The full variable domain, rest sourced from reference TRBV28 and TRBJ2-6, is DVKVTQSSRYLVKRTGEKVFLECVQDMDHENMFWYRQDPGLGLRLIYFSYDVKMKEKGDIPEGYSVSREKKERFSLILESASTNQTSMYLCASSLRTGRAGANVLTFGAGSRLTVL.

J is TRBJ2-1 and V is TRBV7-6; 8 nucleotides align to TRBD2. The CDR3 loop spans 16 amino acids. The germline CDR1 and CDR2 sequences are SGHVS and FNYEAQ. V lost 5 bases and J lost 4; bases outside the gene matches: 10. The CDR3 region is CASSPPGGTGYNEQFF. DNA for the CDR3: TGTGCCAGCAGCCCCCCGGGGGGGACGGGGTACAATGAGCAGTTCTTC.

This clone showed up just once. CDR3 region: CASGWTPKALNYGYTF. The CDR3 coding sequence is TGCGCCAGCGGATGGACTCCGAAGGCACTAAACTATGGCTACACCTTC. The chain carries TRBV4-1 and TRBJ1-2; D is undetermined. This CDR3 is built from 16 residues. The germline V and J ends were trimmed by 8 bases and 2 bases, with 21 bases remaining between them. Germline V gene sequence: CDR1 MGHRA, CDR2 YSYEKL.

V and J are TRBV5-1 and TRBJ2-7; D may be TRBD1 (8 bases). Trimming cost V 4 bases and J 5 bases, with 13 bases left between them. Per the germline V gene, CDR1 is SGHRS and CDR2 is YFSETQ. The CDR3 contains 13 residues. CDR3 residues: CASSAQGGDEQYF. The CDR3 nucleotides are TGCGCCAGCAGCGCACAGGGGGGGGACGAGCAGTACTTC.